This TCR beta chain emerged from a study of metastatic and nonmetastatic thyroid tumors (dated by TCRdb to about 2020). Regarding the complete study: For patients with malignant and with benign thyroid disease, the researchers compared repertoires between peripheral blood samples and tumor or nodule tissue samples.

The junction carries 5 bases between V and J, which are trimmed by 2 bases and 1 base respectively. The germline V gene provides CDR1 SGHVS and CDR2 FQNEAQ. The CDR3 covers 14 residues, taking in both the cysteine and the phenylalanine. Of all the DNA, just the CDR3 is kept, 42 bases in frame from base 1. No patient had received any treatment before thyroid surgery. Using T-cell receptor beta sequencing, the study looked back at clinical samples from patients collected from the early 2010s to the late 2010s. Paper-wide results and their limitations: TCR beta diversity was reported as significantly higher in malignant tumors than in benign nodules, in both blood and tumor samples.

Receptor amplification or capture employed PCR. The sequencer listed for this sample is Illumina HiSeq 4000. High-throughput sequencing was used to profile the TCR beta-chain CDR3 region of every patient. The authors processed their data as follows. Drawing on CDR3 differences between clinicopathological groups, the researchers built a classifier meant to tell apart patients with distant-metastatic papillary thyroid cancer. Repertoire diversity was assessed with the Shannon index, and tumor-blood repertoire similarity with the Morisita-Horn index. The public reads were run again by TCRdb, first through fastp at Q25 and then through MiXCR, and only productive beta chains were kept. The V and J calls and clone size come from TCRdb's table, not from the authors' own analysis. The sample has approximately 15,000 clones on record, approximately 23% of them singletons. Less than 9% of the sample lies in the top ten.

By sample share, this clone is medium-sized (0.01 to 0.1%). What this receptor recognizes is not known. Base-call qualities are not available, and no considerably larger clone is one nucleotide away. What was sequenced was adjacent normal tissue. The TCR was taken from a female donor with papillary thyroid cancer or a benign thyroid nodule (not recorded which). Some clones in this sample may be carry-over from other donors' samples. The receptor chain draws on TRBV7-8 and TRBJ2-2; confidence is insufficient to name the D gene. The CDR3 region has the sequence CASSLPGNTGELFF. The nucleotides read TGTGCCAGCAGCTTACCAGGGAACACCGGGGAGCTGTTTTTT.